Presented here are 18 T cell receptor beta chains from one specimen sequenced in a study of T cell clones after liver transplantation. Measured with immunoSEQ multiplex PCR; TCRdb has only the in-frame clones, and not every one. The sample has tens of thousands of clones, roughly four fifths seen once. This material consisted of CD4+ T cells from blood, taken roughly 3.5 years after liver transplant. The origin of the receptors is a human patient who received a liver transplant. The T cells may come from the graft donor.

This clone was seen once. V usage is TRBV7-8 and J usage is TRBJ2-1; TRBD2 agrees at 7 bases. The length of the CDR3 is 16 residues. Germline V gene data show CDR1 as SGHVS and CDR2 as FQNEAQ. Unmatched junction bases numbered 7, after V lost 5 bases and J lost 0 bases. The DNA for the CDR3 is TGTGCCAGCAGCACTAAGCGGGGACTCTCCTACAATGAGCAGTTCTTC. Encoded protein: CASSTKRGLSYNEQFF.

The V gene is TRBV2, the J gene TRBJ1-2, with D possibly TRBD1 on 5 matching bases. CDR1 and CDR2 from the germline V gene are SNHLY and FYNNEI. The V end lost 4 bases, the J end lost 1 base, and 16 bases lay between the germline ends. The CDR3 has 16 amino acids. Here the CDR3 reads CASSGRQSNFNYGYTF. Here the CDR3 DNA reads TGTGCCAGCAGTGGTAGACAGAGTAACTTTAACTATGGCTACACCTTC.

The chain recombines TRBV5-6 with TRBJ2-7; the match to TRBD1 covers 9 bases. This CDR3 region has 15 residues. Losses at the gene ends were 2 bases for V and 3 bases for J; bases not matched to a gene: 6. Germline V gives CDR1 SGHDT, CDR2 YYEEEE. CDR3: CASSLSGTGRYEQYF. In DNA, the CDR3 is TGTGCCAGCAGCTTATCCGGGACAGGGCGCTACGAGCAGTACTTC.

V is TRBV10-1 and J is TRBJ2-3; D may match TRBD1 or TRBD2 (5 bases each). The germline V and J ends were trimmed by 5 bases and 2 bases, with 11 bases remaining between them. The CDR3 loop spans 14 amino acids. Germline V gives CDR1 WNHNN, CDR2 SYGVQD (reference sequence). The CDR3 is CASSRGRTTDTQYF. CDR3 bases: TGCGCCAGCAGTCGGGGCCGAACCACAGATACGCAGTATTTT.

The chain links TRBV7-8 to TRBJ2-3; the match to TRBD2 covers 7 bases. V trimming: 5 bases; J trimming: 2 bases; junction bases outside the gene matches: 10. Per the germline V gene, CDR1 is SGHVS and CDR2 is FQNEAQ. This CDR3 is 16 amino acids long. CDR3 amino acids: CASSLPTGGFTDTQYF. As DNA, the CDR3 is TGTGCCAGCAGCCTCCCCACGGGAGGTTTCACAGATACGCAGTATTTT.

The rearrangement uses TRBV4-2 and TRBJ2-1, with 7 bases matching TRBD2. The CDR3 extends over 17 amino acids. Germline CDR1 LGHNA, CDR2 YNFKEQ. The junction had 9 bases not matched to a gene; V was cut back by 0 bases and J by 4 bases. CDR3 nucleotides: TGTGCCAGCAGCCAAGATTGGAACGGAGCGGGGTACAATGAGCAGTTCTTC. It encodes CASSQDWNGAGYNEQFF.

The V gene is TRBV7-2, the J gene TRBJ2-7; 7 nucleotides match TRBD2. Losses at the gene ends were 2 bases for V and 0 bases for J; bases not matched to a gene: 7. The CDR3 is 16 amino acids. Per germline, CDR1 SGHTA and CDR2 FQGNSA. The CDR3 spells CASSLQPAGRSYEQYF. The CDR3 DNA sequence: TGTGCCAGCAGCTTACAACCAGCGGGGCGCTCCTACGAGCAGTACTTC. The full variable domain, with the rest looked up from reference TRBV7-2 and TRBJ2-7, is GAGVSQSPSNKVTEKGKDVELRCDPISGHTALYWYRQSLGQGLEFLIYFQGNSAPDKSGLPSDRFSAERTGGSVSTLTIQRTQQEDSAVYLCASSLQPAGRSYEQYFGPGTRLTVT.

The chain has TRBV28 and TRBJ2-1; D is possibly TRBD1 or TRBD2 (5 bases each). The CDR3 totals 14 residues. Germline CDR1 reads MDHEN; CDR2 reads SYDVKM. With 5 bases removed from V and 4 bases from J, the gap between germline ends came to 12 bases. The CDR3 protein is CASSRPGRYNEQFF. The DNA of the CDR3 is TGTGCCAGCAGTCGACCGGGACGATACAATGAGCAGTTCTTC.

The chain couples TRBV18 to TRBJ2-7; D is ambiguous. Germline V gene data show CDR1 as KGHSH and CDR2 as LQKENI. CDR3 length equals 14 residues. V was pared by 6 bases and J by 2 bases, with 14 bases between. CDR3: CASSASERPYEQYF. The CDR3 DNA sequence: TGTGCCAGCTCCGCCTCTGAAAGGCCCTACGAGCAGTACTTC.

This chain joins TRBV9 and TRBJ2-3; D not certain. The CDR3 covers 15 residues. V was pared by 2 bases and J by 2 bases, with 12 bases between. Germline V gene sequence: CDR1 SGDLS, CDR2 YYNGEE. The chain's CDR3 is CASSVGTVLTDTQYF. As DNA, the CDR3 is TGTGCCAGCAGCGTCGGAACGGTCCTCACAGATACGCAGTATTTT.

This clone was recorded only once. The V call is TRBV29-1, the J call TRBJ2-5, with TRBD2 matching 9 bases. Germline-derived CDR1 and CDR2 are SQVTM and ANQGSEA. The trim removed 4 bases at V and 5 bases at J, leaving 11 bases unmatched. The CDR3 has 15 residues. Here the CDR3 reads CSVVSGSGMRETQYF. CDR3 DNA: TGCAGCGTTGTTAGCGGGAGTGGGATGAGGGAGACCCAGTACTTC.

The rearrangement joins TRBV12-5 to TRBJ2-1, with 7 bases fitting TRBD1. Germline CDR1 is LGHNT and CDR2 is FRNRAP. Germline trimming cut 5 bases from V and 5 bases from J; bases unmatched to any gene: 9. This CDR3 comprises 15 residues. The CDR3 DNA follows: TGTGCTAGTGGTCCCGGGACAGCTTCCAACAATGAGCAGTTCTTC. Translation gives CASGPGTASNNEQFF.

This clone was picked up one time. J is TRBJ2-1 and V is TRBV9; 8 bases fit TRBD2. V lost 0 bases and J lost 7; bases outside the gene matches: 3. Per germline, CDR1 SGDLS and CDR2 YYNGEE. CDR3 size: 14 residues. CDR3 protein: CASSVVGRENEQFF. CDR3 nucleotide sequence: TGTGCCAGCAGCGTAGTCGGGAGGGAGAATGAGCAGTTCTTC. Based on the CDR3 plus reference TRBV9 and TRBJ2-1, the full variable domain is DSGVTQTPKHLITATGQRVTLRCSPRSGDLSVYWYQQSLDQGLQFLIQYYNGEERAKGNILERFSAQQFPDLHSELNLSSLELGDSALYFCASSVVGRENEQFFGPGTRLTVL.

CDR3 sequence (DNA): TGTGCCAGCAGCGCCCGGGACAGGGGACTTTTACGCAATGAGCAGTTCTTC. Its translation is CASSARDRGLLRNEQFF. The chain employs TRBV7-8 and TRBJ2-1; TRBD1 matches at 10 bases. CDR3 length equals 17 residues. Germline CDR1 is SGHVS and CDR2 is FQNEAQ. Trimming at V came to 5 bases and at J to 6 bases, leaving 13 bases not matched to a gene.

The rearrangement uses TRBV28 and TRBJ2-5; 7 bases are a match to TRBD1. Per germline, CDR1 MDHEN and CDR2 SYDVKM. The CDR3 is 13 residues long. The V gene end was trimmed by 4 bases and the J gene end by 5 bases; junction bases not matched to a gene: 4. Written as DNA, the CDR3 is TGTGCCAGCAGTTCAGGGGGTATGGAGACCCAGTACTTC. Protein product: CASSSGGMETQYF.

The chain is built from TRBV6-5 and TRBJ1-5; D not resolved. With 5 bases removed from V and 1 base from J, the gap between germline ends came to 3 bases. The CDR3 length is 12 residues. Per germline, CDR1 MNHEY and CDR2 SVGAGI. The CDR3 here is CASSDSNQPQHF. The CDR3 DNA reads TGTGCCAGCAGTGACAGCAATCAGCCCCAGCATTTT.

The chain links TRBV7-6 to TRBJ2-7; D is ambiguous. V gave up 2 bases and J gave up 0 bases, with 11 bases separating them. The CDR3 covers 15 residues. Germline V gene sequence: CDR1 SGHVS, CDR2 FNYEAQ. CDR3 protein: CASSLTRGSSYEQYF. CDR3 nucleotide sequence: TGTGCCAGCAGCTTAACACGCGGTAGCTCCTACGAGCAGTACTTC. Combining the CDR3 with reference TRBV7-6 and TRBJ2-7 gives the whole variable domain GAGVSQSPRYKVTKRGQDVALRCDPISGHVSLYWYRQALGQGPEFLTYFNYEAQQDKSGLPNDRFSAERPEGSISTLTIQRTEQRDSAMYRCASSLTRGSSYEQYFGPGTRLTVT.

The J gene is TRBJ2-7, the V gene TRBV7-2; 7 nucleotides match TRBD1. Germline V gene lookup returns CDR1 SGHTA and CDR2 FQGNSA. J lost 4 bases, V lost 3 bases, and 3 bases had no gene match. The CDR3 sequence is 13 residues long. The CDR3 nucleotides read TGTGCCAGCAGCTTGAAACAGGGGTACGAGCAGTACTTC. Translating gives CASSLKQGYEQYF.